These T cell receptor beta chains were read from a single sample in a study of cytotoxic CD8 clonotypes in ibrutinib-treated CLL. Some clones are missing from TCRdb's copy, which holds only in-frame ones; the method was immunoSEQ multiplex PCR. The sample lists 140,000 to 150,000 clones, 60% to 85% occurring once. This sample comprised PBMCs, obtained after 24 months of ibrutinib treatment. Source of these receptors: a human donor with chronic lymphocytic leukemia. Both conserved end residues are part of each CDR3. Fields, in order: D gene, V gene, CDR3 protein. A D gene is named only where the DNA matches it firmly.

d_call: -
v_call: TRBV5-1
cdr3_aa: CASSAGPGVPGELFF

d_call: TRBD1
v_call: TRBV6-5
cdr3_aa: CAIGQGTPEAFF

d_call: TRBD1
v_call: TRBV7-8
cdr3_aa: CASSYGQGIAYGYTF

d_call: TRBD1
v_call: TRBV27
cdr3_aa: CASSPGQGFSGNTIYF

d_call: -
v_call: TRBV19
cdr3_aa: CASSPQSGHQPQHF

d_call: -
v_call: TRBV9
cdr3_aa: CASSVGDGTYNEQFF

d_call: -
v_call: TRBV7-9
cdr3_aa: CASSRQTTQETQYF

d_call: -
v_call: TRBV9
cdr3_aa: CASSVGVGTDTQYF

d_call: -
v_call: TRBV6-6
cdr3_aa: CASSYWGRIYEQYF

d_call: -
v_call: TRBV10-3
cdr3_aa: CAINPGSTGELFF

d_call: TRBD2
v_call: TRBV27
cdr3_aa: CASSTLAGRTDTQYF

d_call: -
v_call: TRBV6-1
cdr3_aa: CASRRDRNTIYF

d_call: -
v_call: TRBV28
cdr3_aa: CASHVGEAGYEQYF

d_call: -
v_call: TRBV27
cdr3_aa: CASGFLGPTGELFF

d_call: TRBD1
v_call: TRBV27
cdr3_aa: CASSLGAGTGITEAFF

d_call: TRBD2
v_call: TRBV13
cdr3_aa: CASSQRVAGHSYEQYF

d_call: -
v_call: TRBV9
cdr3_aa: CASSWSPGAFF

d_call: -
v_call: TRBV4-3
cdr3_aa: CASSQELGHGDTEAFF

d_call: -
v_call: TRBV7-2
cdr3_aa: CASRRGDETDTQYF

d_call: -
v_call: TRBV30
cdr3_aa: CAWQKGPNSPLHF

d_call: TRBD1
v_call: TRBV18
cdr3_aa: CASSPGQGTYEQYF

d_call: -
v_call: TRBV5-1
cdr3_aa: CASSPAVNTEAFF

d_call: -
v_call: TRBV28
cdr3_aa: CASRPALDGSGNTIYF

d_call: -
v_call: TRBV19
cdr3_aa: CASSIGGGGNQPQHF

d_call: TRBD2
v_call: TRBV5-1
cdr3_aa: CASSPLTSGRAETQYF

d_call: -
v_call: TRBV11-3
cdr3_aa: CASSLAGDEQFF

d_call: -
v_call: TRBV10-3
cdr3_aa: CAISEAAREDEQYF

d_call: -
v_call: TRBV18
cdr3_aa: CASSPSRGRSKSDEQFF

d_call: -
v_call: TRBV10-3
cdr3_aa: CAIPRGSTPNTGELFF

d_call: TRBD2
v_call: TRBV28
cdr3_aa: CASSSEAGSTDTQYF

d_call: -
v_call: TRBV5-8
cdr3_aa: CASSLIVWTDSNQPQHF

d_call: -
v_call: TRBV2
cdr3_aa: CATTRGTGELFF

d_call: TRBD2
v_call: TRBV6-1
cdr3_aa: CASSEARLAGSYNEQFF

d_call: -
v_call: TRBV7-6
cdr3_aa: CASSLVGGAVGQPQHF

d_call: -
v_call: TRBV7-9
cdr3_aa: CASSPQTGHPEAFF

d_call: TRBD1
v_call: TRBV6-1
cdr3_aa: CASSELDRGNSPLHF

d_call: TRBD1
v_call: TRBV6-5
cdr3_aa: CASRSPQGAGNTIYF

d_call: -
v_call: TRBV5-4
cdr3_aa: CASSEGGAGWSSYEQYF

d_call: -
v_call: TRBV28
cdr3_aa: CASSLGTEGGNQPQHF

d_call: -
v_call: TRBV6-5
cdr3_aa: CASRGDATNYGYTF

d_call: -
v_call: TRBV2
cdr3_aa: CASAKGSGANTEAFF

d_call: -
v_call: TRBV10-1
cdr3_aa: CASKNTEAFF

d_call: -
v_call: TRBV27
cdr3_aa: CASSLSMGQPLQETQYF

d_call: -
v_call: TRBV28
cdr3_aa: CASSLLGATNEKLFF